Below are 27 T cell receptor beta chains sequenced from a single sample in a study of T cell responses to AZD1222 COVID-19 vaccine. Profiling relied on immunoSEQ multiplex PCR, and the TCRdb table lists in-frame clones only, not all of them. Among approximately 150,000 clones listed, 70% to 90% were seen once. The source was peripheral blood, collected 28 days after the second dose of the MenACWY control vaccine. These receptor sequences come from an adult who received the MenACWY meningococcal vaccine as a control.

The CDR3 sequence: CASSRDSQIYGYTF. The CDR3 DNA reads TGTGCCAGCAGCCGGGACAGCCAGATCTATGGCTACACCTTC. This rearrangement joins TRBV25-1 to TRBJ1-2; 7 positions match TRBD1. CDR1 and CDR2 from the germline V gene are MGHDK and SYGVNS. The CDR3 runs 14 residues. V dropped 6 bases and J dropped 4; count of bases not matched to a gene: 8.

The chain uses TRBV5-1 and TRBJ1-1, with D hard to call. CDR1 and CDR2 from the germline V gene are SGHRS and YFSETQ. This CDR3 spans 13 amino acids. V was shortened by 1 base and J by 2 bases, with 6 bases between the two germline ends. The CDR3: CASSLWLNTEAFF. In nucleotides, the CDR3 is TGCGCCAGCAGCTTGTGGTTAAACACTGAAGCTTTCTTT.

The rearrangement links TRBV24-1 to TRBJ2-7; D uncertain. CDR1 and CDR2 (germline): KGHDR, SFDVKD. Trimming removed 2 bases from V and 7 bases from J, with 11 bases in between. The CDR3 sequence is 13 residues long. The CDR3 spells CATSDYRGEEQYF. CDR3 nucleotides: TGTGCCACCAGTGATTATCGAGGAGAAGAGCAGTACTTC.

The chain couples TRBV7-9 to TRBJ2-1; tentative D call: TRBD1 (6 bases). CDR1 and CDR2 from the germline V gene are SEHNR and FQNEAQ (reference sequence). The CDR3 has 16 residues. V was shortened by 1 base and J by 6 bases, with 16 bases between the two germline ends. The CDR3 is CASSLGGPSTSNEQFF. The CDR3 nucleotides are TGTGCCAGCAGCTTAGGGGGGCCAAGCACGAGCAATGAGCAGTTCTTC.

The chain recombines TRBV18 with TRBJ2-7; weak D call: TRBD1 (5 bases). Germline CDR1 reads KGHSH; CDR2 reads LQKENI. Trimming left V 5 bases short and J 1 base short, with 12 bases between. The CDR3 has 14 amino acids. CDR3 sequence (DNA): TGTGCCAGCTCAAACTTCCAGGGTTCCTACGAGCAGTACTTC. Amino acid sequence: CASSNFQGSYEQYF.

The chain employs TRBV15 and TRBJ2-3; 12 positions match TRBD1. Germline lookup yields CDR1 LNHNV and CDR2 YYDKDF (reference sequence). The CDR3 totals 17 residues. After removal of 1 base from V and 6 bases from J, the junction contained 8 bases not matched to a gene. The CDR3 reads CATSRGGTGGYHDTQYF. In DNA form, the CDR3 reads TGTGCCACCAGCAGAGGTGGGACAGGGGGCTACCATGATACGCAGTATTTT.

The gene calls are TRBV19 and TRBJ1-1, with D possibly matching TRBD1 (6 bases). Trimming cost V 4 bases and J 5 bases, with 11 bases left between them. The CDR3 sequence is 13 residues long. From germline, CDR1 is LNHDA and CDR2 SQIVND (reference sequence). The CDR3 region is CASSNIGGTEAFF. CDR3 DNA: TGTGCCAGTAGTAACATAGGGGGGACTGAAGCTTTCTTT.

The rearrangement links TRBV6-5 to TRBJ1-5, with a weak D call TRBD1 (6 bases). The V gene lost 6 bases and the J gene lost 4 bases, with 13 bases spanning the gap. Germline V gene lookup returns CDR1 MNHEY and CDR2 SVGAGI. There are 14 residues in the CDR3. CDR3 protein: CASRPSGENQPQHF. The CDR3 DNA is TGTGCCAGCAGGCCCTCAGGGGAAAATCAGCCCCAGCATTTT.

The V and J genes are TRBV6-5 and TRBJ2-7; 7 bases agree with TRBD1. The CDR3 length is 11 residues. V lost 6 bases, J lost 4 bases, and 0 bases stayed unmatched. The germline CDR1 and CDR2 sequences are MNHEY and SVGAGI. The DNA of the CDR3 is TGTGCCAGCAGACAGGGGTACGAGCAGTACTTC. It yields the protein CASRQGYEQYF.

V is TRBV19 and J is TRBJ2-1; 8 bases align to TRBD1. Trimming at V came to 9 bases and at J to 4 bases, leaving 8 bases not matched to a gene. The CDR3 is 14 residues long. CDR1 is LNHDA, CDR2 SQIVND, per germline (reference sequence). The CDR3 DNA reads as TGTGCCAGCCAACCGGGACAGGCATACAATGAGCAGTTCTTC. It encodes CASQPGQAYNEQFF.

The chain employs TRBV5-8 and TRBJ1-1, with D possibly being TRBD1 (5 bases). V was shortened by 4 bases and J by 3 bases, with 22 bases between the two germline ends. CDR3 size: 17 residues. Germline lookup yields CDR1 SGHTS and CDR2 YDEGEE. CDR3 DNA sequence: TGTGCCAGCAGCCCCCGGGCCCAATGGGGGGAGTACACTGAAGCTTTCTTT. Protein: CASSPRAQWGEYTEAFF.

The chain recombines TRBV25-1 with TRBJ1-2, with D tentatively TRBD1 (6 bases). The CDR3 loop spans 16 amino acids. The germline V gene has CDR1 MGHDK and CDR2 SYGVNS. The ends were cut back, 1 base at V and 3 bases at J, with 15 bases in the middle. Here the CDR3 DNA reads TGTGCCAGCAGTGAATCGGGGGGGCCGTATTACTATGGCTACACCTTC. Translated: CASSESGGPYYYGYTF.

DNA of the CDR3: TGTGCCAGCATCATGAACACTGAAGCTTTCTTT. This encodes CASIMNTEAFF. The chain couples TRBV28 to TRBJ1-1; D gene ambiguous. Germline-derived CDR1 and CDR2 are MDHEN and SYDVKM. This CDR3 comprises 11 residues. Trimming pared 7 bases from V and 0 bases from J, leaving 3 bases between.

The chain has TRBV5-1 and TRBJ2-3, with 9 bases identical to TRBD2. Germline V gene lookup returns CDR1 SGHRS and CDR2 YFSETQ. The CDR3 has 15 residues. V trimming: 1 base; J trimming: 4 bases; junction bases outside the gene matches: 4. The DNA for the CDR3 is TGCGCCAGCAGCTTGATAGCGGGAGCGGCAGATACGCAGTATTTT. Amino acid sequence: CASSLIAGAADTQYF.

This clone has only one observation. This chain uses TRBV6-5 with TRBJ2-7; D unresolved. The V end lost 7 bases, the J end lost 4 bases, and 17 bases lay between the germline ends. Germline V gives CDR1 MNHEY, CDR2 SVGAGI. The CDR3 is made up of 14 amino acids. This chain's CDR3 is CASIPGQLVYEQYF. The CDR3 nucleotides read TGTGCCAGCATCCCCGGCCAGCTAGTTTACGAGCAGTACTTC.

The chain carries TRBV6-5 and TRBJ1-6, with 7 bases aligning to TRBD1. CDR1 and CDR2 from the germline V gene are MNHEY and SVGAGI. With V trimmed by 0 bases and J by 2 bases, 1 base remained unmatched. This CDR3 region has 16 residues. The CDR3 spells CASSYSTGAYNSPLHF. The DNA for the CDR3 is TGTGCCAGCAGTTACTCAACAGGGGCCTATAATTCACCCCTCCACTTT.

The rearrangement links TRBV28 to TRBJ1-6, with D hard to call. The V gene's germline CDR1 is MDHEN and CDR2 SYDVKM. Trimming cost V 5 bases and J 7 bases, with 12 bases left between them. The CDR3 is made up of 14 amino acids. CDR3 in amino acids: CASSESGTNSPLHF. CDR3 DNA: TGTGCCAGCAGTGAGTCAGGAACCAATTCACCCCTCCACTTT.

The chain is built from TRBV30 and TRBJ1-6, with D perhaps matching TRBD1 (6 bases). This CDR3 spans 13 amino acids. Germline lookup yields CDR1 GTSNPN and CDR2 SVGIG (reference sequence). The V and J ends lost 2 bases and 7 bases respectively, with 9 bases between them. The CDR3 region has the DNA TGTGCCTGGAGTTGGGGGCAAAATTCACCCCTCCACTTT. Its translation is CAWSWGQNSPLHF.

The count of this clone is one. This chain connects TRBV7-3 to TRBJ2-2, with 8 bases matching TRBD2. From germline, CDR1 is SGHTA and CDR2 FQGTGA. The length of the CDR3 is 17 residues. Losses at the gene ends were 0 bases for V and 3 bases for J; bases not matched to a gene: 6. CDR3 sequence (DNA): TGTGCCAGCAGCTTAACCCGCCGAGCGGGAGACACCGGGGAGCTGTTTTTT. Its translation: CASSLTRRAGDTGELFF. The whole variable domain, filled in from reference TRBV7-3 and TRBJ2-2, reads GAGVSQTPSNKVTEKGKYVELRCDPISGHTALYWYRQSLGQGPEFLIYFQGTGAADDSGLPNDRFFAVRPEGSVSTLKIQRTERGDSAVYLCASSLTRRAGDTGELFFGEGSRLTVL.

The rearrangement uses TRBV12-5 and TRBJ1-2, with D possibly being TRBD1 (5 bases). Germline CDR1 LGHNT, CDR2 FRNRAP. V lost 4 bases to trimming and J lost 7 bases, with 16 bases between them. CDR3 length equals 14 residues. The CDR3 sequence: CASGSRDGGVGYTF. Written as DNA, the CDR3 is TGTGCTAGTGGTTCTCGGGACGGTGGTGTTGGCTACACCTTC.

J is TRBJ2-3 and V is TRBV19; no firm D call. Trimming cost V 2 bases and J 1 base, with 4 bases left between them. The length of the CDR3 is 13 residues. Germline-derived CDR1 and CDR2 are LNHDA and SQIVND (reference sequence). CDR3 in amino acids: CASSIQRTDTQYF. The CDR3 DNA sequence: TGTGCCAGTAGTATACAGCGCACAGATACGCAGTATTTT.

The chain uses TRBV19 and TRBJ1-4; 8 positions match TRBD1. V was pared by 2 bases and J by 3 bases, with 8 bases of the junction left unmatched. CDR1 is LNHDA, CDR2 SQIVND, per germline (reference sequence). There are 17 residues in the CDR3. DNA of the CDR3: TGTGCCAGTAGTATACCCCTCCAGGGGGCGCCTAATGAAAAACTGTTTTTT. It translates to CASSIPLQGAPNEKLFF.

A word on this clone: The identical CDR3 is also encoded by other nucleotide sequences in the sample. This chain uses TRBV19 with TRBJ2-7, with D possibly matching TRBD2 (5 bases). Deletions cut 1 base from V and 0 bases from J, with 7 bases between. This CDR3 is 14 amino acids long. CDR1 is LNHDA and CDR2 is SQIVND in the germline V gene (reference sequence). CDR3 loop: CASSIVGSSYEQYF. CDR3 DNA: TGTGCCAGTAGTATAGTGGGGAGCTCCTACGAGCAGTACTTC.

V is TRBV10-3 and J is TRBJ1-2; D remains ambiguous. The germline V gene has CDR1 ENHRY and CDR2 SYGVKD. The CDR3 contains 15 residues. Trimming pared 0 bases from V and 0 bases from J, leaving 8 bases between. The CDR3 DNA sequence: TGTGCCATCAGTGAGTCGAGGCCGGCTAACTATGGCTACACCTTC. This gives the protein CAISESRPANYGYTF.

The gene calls are TRBV11-3 and TRBJ1-1; no definite D call. Germline V CDR1 and CDR2: SGHNT, YENEEA. This CDR3 spans 13 amino acids. V lost 4 bases and J lost 1, with 7 bases in between. The CDR3: CASSYRENTEAFF. The CDR3 region has the DNA TGTGCCAGCAGCTATAGAGAGAACACTGAAGCTTTCTTT. Full variable domain (missing parts from reference TRBV11-3 and TRBJ1-1): EAGVVQSPRYKIIEKKQPVAFWCNPISGHNTLYWYLQNLGQGPELLIRYENEEAVDDSQLPKDRFSAERLKGVDSTLKIQPAELGDSAVYLCASSYRENTEAFFGQGTRLTVV.

This sequence joins TRBV5-1 and TRBJ2-1, with a possible D match to TRBD1 (7 bases). Germline assignment: CDR1 SGHRS and CDR2 YFSETQ. Trimming shortened V by 8 bases and J by 7 bases, and 16 bases separated the two germline ends. The CDR3 runs to 13 residues. The CDR3 loop is CASRRDSGNEQFF. The CDR3 DNA reads TGCGCCAGTCGGCGGGACAGTGGAAATGAGCAGTTCTTC.

The chain is built from TRBV11-3 and TRBJ2-1; 8 bases fit TRBD2. There are 16 residues in the CDR3. The germline V gene encodes CDR1 SGHNT and CDR2 YENEEA. With 1 base clipped from V and 6 bases from J, the junction kept 8 bases outside the gene matches. CDR3 sequence reads: CASSLGGGRTPNEQFF. CDR3 DNA: TGTGCCAGCAGCTTAGGAGGCGGGAGGACCCCCAATGAGCAGTTCTTC. Using reference TRBV11-3 and TRBJ2-1 for the parts outside the CDR3, the full variable domain is EAGVVQSPRYKIIEKKQPVAFWCNPISGHNTLYWYLQNLGQGPELLIRYENEEAVDDSQLPKDRFSAERLKGVDSTLKIQPAELGDSAVYLCASSLGGGRTPNEQFFGPGTRLTVL.